This T cell receptor (beta chain) appears in the sequencing data of a study of blood T cell repertoires in COVID-19. Looking at the study overall: Samples taken during acute and convalescent COVID-19 were collected in the United States, Italy and Spain.

Seattle researchers signed up patients amid active infection and tracked them longitudinally. TCRdb's copy holds only in-frame clones and misses some; the assay was immunoSEQ multiplex PCR. The repertoire includes around 180,000 clones, about three quarters of them detected once, and about 10% sits in the top ten. Deletions cut 4 bases from V and 7 bases from J, with 12 bases between. The CDR3 is made up of 12 amino acids. The source of this sequence is a woman older than 75 with COVID-19, enrolled during active disease. This sequence joins TRBV5-3 and TRBJ2-7; D might be TRBD1 (5 bases). TRBV5-3 is sorted into the ORF group, with uncertain function. Sequences were obtained from peripheral blood. The CDR3 sequence is CARSPDREEQYF. CDR3 nucleotides: TGTGCCAGAAGCCCTGACAGAGAGGAGCAGTACTTC.